The 23 T cell receptor beta chains listed next were all sequenced from one sample in a study of Ad26.COV2.S vaccination and SARS-CoV-2 variants. The sample's treatment: roughly 19 received Ad26.COV2.S at low or high dose, single or two shots; a few received placebo; per-sample allocation not given. Sampling was done on day 63 after the first vaccine or placebo injection. Here immunoSEQ multiplex PCR was the method, and the copy in TCRdb shows in-frame clones only, minus some. The repertoire consists of hundreds of thousands of clones, with roughly 89% occurring once and the leading ten covering 2.5%. This material consisted of peripheral blood, taken in a trial of Ad26.COV2.S vaccine versus placebo. The receptors shown here come from a person between 18 and 65 years old who received the Ad26.COV2.S COVID-19 vaccine or a placebo.

CDR3 in DNA: TGCGCCAGCAGCCTAGCGGGGGGTCTCTACAATGAGCAGTTCTTC. Translating gives CASSLAGGLYNEQFF. The V and J genes are TRBV4-3 and TRBJ2-1; 10 nucleotides line up with TRBD2. With 4 bases clipped from V and 3 bases from J, the junction kept 3 bases outside the gene matches. The CDR3 contains 15 residues. Germline-derived CDR1 and CDR2 are LGHNA and YSLEER.

As DNA, the CDR3 is TGTGCCAGCAGCTTAGAGGGTCCCGGGCCCCAGCATTTT. Encoded protein: CASSLEGPGPQHF. The chain is built from TRBV7-9 and TRBJ1-5; D is unresolved. The V and J ends lost 1 base and 9 bases respectively, with 10 bases between them. Germline V gene sequence: CDR1 SEHNR, CDR2 FQNEAQ (reference sequence). The length of the CDR3 is 13 residues.

This rearrangement joins TRBV10-3 to TRBJ2-7; 7 bases agree with TRBD1. Germline V gene data show CDR1 as ENHRY and CDR2 as SYGVKD. V was pared by 3 bases and J by 1 base, with 6 bases of the junction left unmatched. CDR3 size: 15 residues. The DNA of the CDR3 is TGTGCCATCAGTGACGCGGCGACAGGGTCCTACGAGCAGTACGTC. This encodes CAISDAATGSYEQYV.

V and J are TRBV4-1 and TRBJ2-7; tentatively, D is TRBD2 (6 bases). V lost 0 bases and J 2 bases, leaving 8 bases between the germline ends. CDR1 and CDR2 (germline): MGHRA, YSYEKL. CDR3 length: 14 amino acids. CDR3 loop: CASSQDWGAYEQYV. CDR3 coding DNA: TGCGCCAGCAGCCAAGATTGGGGGGCCTACGAGCAGTACGTC.

This chain connects TRBV7-3 to TRBJ1-2; TRBD1 aligns across 11 bases. The CDR3 sequence is 13 residues long. Trimming at V came to 5 bases and at J to 7 bases, leaving 3 bases not matched to a gene. The germline gives CDR1 SGHTA, CDR2 FQGTGA. The CDR3 sequence: CASSLGTGGGYTF. DNA of the CDR3: TGTGCCAGCAGCCTAGGGACAGGGGGTGGCTACACCTTC.

The V call is TRBV15, the J call TRBJ1-5; TRBD1 is a possible D gene (5 bases). Trimming took off 1 base at V and 4 bases at J, with 11 bases between the two ends. The CDR3 is 15 residues long. The V gene's germline CDR1 is LNHNV and CDR2 YYDKDF (reference sequence). CDR3 sequence reads: CATSRVGQVNQPQHF. The DNA for the CDR3 is TGTGCCACCAGCAGAGTGGGGCAGGTTAATCAGCCCCAGCATTTT.

The rearrangement uses TRBV5-1 and TRBJ2-2, with 9 bases identical to TRBD1. The V gene's germline CDR1 is SGHRS and CDR2 YFSETQ. V lost 2 bases, J lost 7 bases, and 6 bases stayed unmatched. The CDR3 spans 15 residues. CDR3 nucleotides: TGCGCCAGCAGCTTCCGGACAGGGGACGTCGGGGAGCTGTTTTTT. Translation: CASSFRTGDVGELFF.

V is TRBV24-1 and J is TRBJ2-1; 8 bases align to TRBD1. The CDR3 contains 15 residues. Germline values: CDR1 KGHDR, CDR2 SFDVKD. V was pared by 2 bases and J by 5 bases, with 4 bases of the junction left unmatched. The CDR3 spells CATSDSWTGNNEQFF. CDR3 nucleotide sequence: TGTGCCACCAGTGATTCCTGGACAGGGAACAATGAGCAGTTCTTC.

V usage is TRBV10-3 and J usage is TRBJ2-3; 9 bases are a match to TRBD2. With V trimmed by 4 bases and J by 3 bases, 2 bases remained unmatched. CDR1 is ENHRY and CDR2 is SYGVKD in the germline V gene. There are 14 residues in the CDR3. This chain's CDR3 is CAISGTSVTDTQYF. CDR3 bases: TGTGCCATCAGTGGGACTAGCGTGACAGATACGCAGTATTTT.

The chain uses TRBV4-3 and TRBJ2-5; the D gene is possibly TRBD2 (6 bases). Germline lookup yields CDR1 LGHNA and CDR2 YSLEER. Trimming cost V 0 bases and J 7 bases, with 9 bases left between them. CDR3 size: 13 residues. The CDR3 here is CASSQDQGGTQYF. The DNA of the CDR3 is TGCGCCAGCAGCCAAGATCAGGGAGGGACCCAGTACTTC.

The chain uses TRBV10-3 and TRBJ2-3; D unresolved. CDR1 and CDR2 from the germline V gene are ENHRY and SYGVKD. Deletions cut 0 bases from V and 4 bases from J, with 8 bases between. The CDR3 is 14 residues long. CDR3 DNA sequence: TGTGCCATCAGTGAGTCAGTGGTAGCAGATACGCAGTATTTT. Protein: CAISESVVADTQYF.

This chain joins TRBV5-6 and TRBJ2-3, with D possibly TRBD1 on 6 matching bases. Per the germline V gene, CDR1 is SGHDT and CDR2 is YYEEEE. This CDR3 is 14 amino acids long. The V end lost 4 bases, the J end lost 4 bases, and 13 bases lay between the germline ends. The CDR3 is CASSPTGSSDTQYF. The CDR3 nucleotides are TGTGCCAGCAGCCCAACAGGGAGCTCAGATACGCAGTATTTT.

J is TRBJ1-3 and V is TRBV6-5; no reliable D call. The CDR3 has 16 residues. The germline V gene encodes CDR1 MNHEY and CDR2 SVGAGI. V was trimmed by 2 bases and J by 0 bases, leaving 11 bases between them. This CDR3 is CASSYEGTYSGNTIYF. In nucleotides, the CDR3 is TGTGCCAGCAGTTACGAGGGAACCTACTCTGGAAACACCATATATTTT.

The gene calls are TRBV7-8 and TRBJ1-4, with no clear D. Germline values: CDR1 SGHVS, CDR2 FQNEAQ. V lost 1 base to trimming and J lost 8 bases, with 14 bases between them. The CDR3 loop spans 15 amino acids. The CDR3 nucleotides read TGTGCCAGCAGCTTAGACCCCGGGGAATTCGAAAAACTGTTTTTT. This sequence encodes CASSLDPGEFEKLFF.

This chain connects TRBV4-3 to TRBJ1-1, with D hard to call. The CDR3 has 14 residues. V was cut by 0 bases and J by 3 bases, with 8 bases left in between. In germline, CDR1 is LGHNA, CDR2 YSLEER. CDR3 region: CASSQDPSDTEAFF. CDR3 nucleotides: TGCGCCAGCAGCCAAGATCCATCGGACACTGAAGCTTTCTTT.

The chain uses TRBV6-6 and TRBJ2-5; perhaps TRBD1 as D (6 bases). Trimming removed 4 bases at V and 4 bases at J, with 13 bases between. CDR1 is MNHNY, CDR2 SVGAGI, per germline (reference sequence). The CDR3 loop spans 14 amino acids. In DNA form, the CDR3 reads TGTGCCAGCAGTTCGGTCGGGACAAGAGAGACCCAGTACTTC. This sequence encodes CASSSVGTRETQYF.

This clone was counted between two and nine times. Other DNA sequences in this sample translate to the same CDR3. V usage is TRBV7-3 and J usage is TRBJ1-2, with D possibly TRBD1 on 5 matching bases. The germline V gene encodes CDR1 SGHTA and CDR2 FQGTGA. This CDR3 has 13 residues. The V end was cut by 5 bases, the J end by 2 bases, with 9 bases between. The CDR3 bases are TGTGCCAGCAGCCCGGGGCGAAACTATGGCTACACCTTC. It codes for CASSPGRNYGYTF.

V is TRBV6-4 and J is TRBJ1-1; TRBD1 agrees at 7 bases. V was pared by 3 bases and J by 4 bases, with 2 bases of the junction left unmatched. CDR1 and CDR2 from the germline V gene are MRHNA and SNTAGT. The CDR3 is 13 amino acids. The CDR3 sequence: CASSETGLTEAFF. As DNA, the CDR3 is TGTGCCAGCAGTGAGACAGGGCTCACTGAAGCTTTCTTT.

This sequence joins TRBV12-1 and TRBJ2-7; TRBD2 is the table's D call and was not checked against the DNA. TRBV12-1 is classified as a pseudogene. The CDR3 is made up of 20 amino acids. CDR3 protein: CASSFHNRLNPGLAGVEQYV. CDR3 DNA: TGTGCCAGCAGCTTCCACAACCGTCTGAACCCGGGACTAGCGGGAGTAGAGCAGTACGTC.

The chain combines TRBV9 with TRBJ1-5; D may be TRBD1 (6 bases). The ends were cut back, 4 bases at V and 5 bases at J, with 10 bases in the middle. This CDR3 spans 13 amino acids. Germline V gene lookup returns CDR1 SGDLS and CDR2 YYNGEE. The CDR3 nucleotides are TGTGCCAGCAGCACAGGGTCGGATCAGCCCCAGCATTTT. Protein: CASSTGSDQPQHF.

The V and J genes are TRBV19 and TRBJ1-1; D might be TRBD1 (6 bases). Per germline, CDR1 LNHDA and CDR2 SQIVND (reference sequence). With 3 bases removed from V and 0 bases from J, the gap between germline ends came to 8 bases. The CDR3 loop spans 14 amino acids. CDR3 in amino acids: CASSITGLNTEAFF. The CDR3 DNA reads TGTGCCAGTAGTATTACAGGGTTGAACACTGAAGCTTTCTTT.

The chain has TRBV20-1 and TRBJ1-3, with D possibly being TRBD1 (5 bases). The germline gives CDR1 DFQATT, CDR2 SNEGSKA (reference sequence). This CDR3 region has 15 residues. Trimming pared 5 bases from V and 0 bases from J, leaving 14 bases between. The CDR3 here is CSARVTARSGNTIYF. In nucleotides, the CDR3 is TGCAGTGCTCGTGTGACAGCCCGCTCTGGAAACACCATATATTTT.

J is TRBJ1-2 and V is TRBV2; TRBD1 agrees at 8 bases. The germline gives CDR1 SNHLY, CDR2 FYNNEI. This CDR3 comprises 14 residues. Losses at the gene ends were 8 bases for V and 8 bases for J; bases not matched to a gene: 13. The chain's CDR3 is CASRLAAGGKGYTF. CDR3 DNA sequence: TGTGCCAGCCGCCTTGCGGCAGGGGGCAAGGGCTACACCTTC.